A single sample gave rise to the 28 T cell receptor beta chains below, sequenced in a study of OX40 agonist ivuxolimab in advanced cancers. The data were produced by immunoSEQ multiplex PCR, yet TCRdb's version contains in-frame clones alone and is incomplete. The data hold some 100,000 clones, with approximately 80% observed a single time. Sample: CD4+ or CD8+ T cells sorted from blood, taken in a trial of the OX40 agonist ivuxolimab. These receptors were taken from an adult with an advanced solid tumor such as melanoma, head and neck, liver or kidney cancer.

In this sample, this clone turned up once. V usage is TRBV7-9 and J usage is TRBJ2-7; D not certain. Germline CDR1 is SEHNR and CDR2 is FQNEAQ (reference sequence). V lost 3 bases and J lost 6, with 6 bases in between. CDR3 size: 11 residues. The CDR3 DNA sequence: TGTGCCAGCAGCTTCTCAGTCGAGCAGTACTTC. The encoded protein is CASSFSVEQYF.

This clone was picked up one time. The rearrangement links TRBV10-3 to TRBJ1-6; D may be TRBD1 (6 bases). Germline V lookup: CDR1 ENHRY, CDR2 SYGVKD. V dropped 4 bases and J dropped 6 bases, with 16 bases sitting between them. CDR3 length: 16 residues. In DNA, the CDR3 is TGTGCCATCAGTGCGGGCGCAGGGGAGAGTAATTCACCCCTCCACTTT. This translates into CAISAGAGESNSPLHF.

V is TRBV5-1 and J is TRBJ2-7; possibly TRBD1 for D (5 bases). CDR3 length: 13 amino acids. V lost 1 base to trimming and J lost 3 bases, with 8 bases between them. Germline-derived CDR1 and CDR2 are SGHRS and YFSETQ. CDR3 region: CASSLLQGYEQYF. CDR3 nucleotides: TGCGCCAGCAGCTTGCTGCAGGGCTACGAGCAGTACTTC. Combining the CDR3 with reference TRBV5-1 and TRBJ2-7 gives the whole variable domain KAGVTQTPRYLIKTRGQQVTLSCSPISGHRSVSWYQQTPGQGLQFLFEYFSETQRNKGNFPGRFSGRQFSNSRSEMNVSTLELGDSALYLCASSLLQGYEQYFGPGTRLTVT.

The gene calls are TRBV18 and TRBJ1-2; TRBD1 matches at 9 bases. J was trimmed by 4 bases and V by 4 bases; bases with no gene match: 7. Germline V gene lookup returns CDR1 KGHSH and CDR2 LQKENI. This CDR3 contains 15 residues. CDR3: CASSLGQGRSYGYTF. DNA for the CDR3: TGTGCCAGCTCACTGGGACAGGGTAGATCCTATGGCTACACCTTC. Filled out from reference TRBV18 and TRBJ1-2, the complete variable domain reads NAGVMQNPRHLVRRRGQEARLRCSPMKGHSHVYWYRQLPEEGLKFMVYLQKENIIDESGMPKERFSAEFPKEGPSILRIQQVVRGDSAAYFCASSLGQGRSYGYTFGSGTRLTVV.

The chain employs TRBV2 and TRBJ1-6; D perhaps matches TRBD1 (6 bases). Per the germline V gene, CDR1 is SNHLY and CDR2 is FYNNEI. Trimming took off 5 bases at V and 6 bases at J, with 14 bases between the two ends. The CDR3 contains 15 residues. In nucleotides, the CDR3 is TGTGCCAGCAGTCTTGAACAGGGAACTAATTCACCCCTCCACTTT. It encodes CASSLEQGTNSPLHF.

This clone was picked up one time. The chain couples TRBV2 to TRBJ2-7, with 9 bases identical to TRBD1. J lost 0 bases, V lost 4 bases, and 13 bases had no gene match. Germline V gene data show CDR1 as SNHLY and CDR2 as FYNNEI. This CDR3 is built from 18 residues. CDR3 amino acids: CASSALGQGSTSSYEQYV. The DNA of the CDR3 is TGTGCCAGCAGTGCATTGGGACAGGGCTCAACTAGCTCCTACGAGCAGTACGTC.

The chain has TRBV7-8 and TRBJ2-5; 10 nucleotides align to TRBD2. Germline V gene lookup returns CDR1 SGHVS and CDR2 FQNEAQ. This CDR3 region has 16 residues. V trimming: 5 bases; J trimming: 9 bases; junction bases outside the gene matches: 15. CDR3 sequence reads: CASSAVGLAAPGAQYF. For the CDR3, the DNA is TGTGCCAGCAGCGCGGTCGGACTAGCGGCACCGGGGGCCCAGTACTTC. The full variable domain, with the rest looked up from reference TRBV7-8 and TRBJ2-5, is GAGVSQSPRYKVAKRGQDVALRCDPISGHVSLFWYQQALGQGPEFLTYFQNEAQLDKSGLPSDRFFAERPEGSVSTLKIQRTQQEDSAVYLCASSAVGLAAPGAQYFGPGTRLLVL.

The rearrangement joins TRBV10-3 to TRBJ2-1, with 8 nucleotides matching TRBD1. This CDR3 is 13 amino acids long. Germline values: CDR1 ENHRY, CDR2 SYGVKD. V was pared by 7 bases and J by 8 bases, with 7 bases of the junction left unmatched. DNA of the CDR3: TGTGCCATCAACACAGGGGGAAACCATGAGCAGTTCTTC. Amino acids: CAINTGGNHEQFF.

V and J are TRBV5-1 and TRBJ1-2, with D uncertain. Trimming pared 4 bases from V and 0 bases from J, leaving 7 bases between. The length of the CDR3 is 13 residues. Germline V gene data show CDR1 as SGHRS and CDR2 as YFSETQ. The CDR3: CASSRVPNYGYTF. CDR3 in DNA: TGCGCCAGCAGCCGCGTACCTAACTATGGCTACACCTTC.

In DNA form, the CDR3 reads TGTGCCAGCAGCCTGGACAGGGCGAATTATGGCTACACCTTC. Translation gives CASSLDRANYGYTF. V is TRBV5-4 and J is TRBJ1-2, with TRBD1 identical over 8 bases. The V gene end was trimmed by 4 bases and the J gene end by 5 bases; junction bases not matched to a gene: 7. The length of the CDR3 is 14 residues. Germline-derived CDR1 and CDR2 are SGHNT and YYREEE (reference sequence).

The V call is TRBV7-2, the J call TRBJ2-7, with D uncertain. Germline CDR1 reads SGHTA; CDR2 reads FQGNSA. V was cut by 4 bases and J by 2 bases, with 18 bases left in between. There are 16 residues in the CDR3. Here the CDR3 reads CASSSGFSLGTYEQYF. CDR3 nucleotides: TGTGCCAGCAGCTCGGGTTTTTCCTTGGGCACCTACGAGCAGTACTTC. The entire variable domain, with the rest obtained from reference TRBV7-2 and TRBJ2-7, is as follows: GAGVSQSPSNKVTEKGKDVELRCDPISGHTALYWYRQSLGQGLEFLIYFQGNSAPDKSGLPSDRFSAERTGGSVSTLTIQRTQQEDSAVYLCASSSGFSLGTYEQYFGPGTRLTVT.

The chain uses TRBV7-2 and TRBJ2-7; D remains ambiguous. Trimming took 6 bases from V and 12 from J, leaving 24 bases between them. This CDR3 has 14 residues. Germline CDR1 SGHTA, CDR2 FQGNSA. The CDR3 DNA is TGTGCCAGCAGACCGACGGACGACAAGGGTGCCCCGTACTTC. Amino acid sequence: CASRPTDDKGAPYF.

The J gene is TRBJ1-2, the V gene TRBV6-5; 10 nucleotides agree with TRBD1. CDR1 is MNHEY and CDR2 is SVGAGI in the germline V gene. This CDR3 region has 15 residues. Germline trimming cut 7 bases from V and 8 bases from J; bases unmatched to any gene: 13. CDR3 loop: CASTSGQGSFWGYTF. The CDR3 DNA is TGTGCCAGCACCTCGGGACAGGGGAGCTTCTGGGGCTACACCTTC.

The rearrangement joins TRBV6-6 to TRBJ1-1; the D gene is possibly TRBD1 (5 bases). Between the trimmed V and J ends, which lost 7 bases and 3 bases, there was a span of 9 bases. The germline V gene has CDR1 MNHNY and CDR2 SVGAGI (reference sequence). This CDR3 has 12 amino acids. CDR3 residues: CASTLGDTEAFF. DNA for the CDR3: TGTGCCAGCACCCTAGGGGACACTGAAGCTTTCTTT.

The V gene is TRBV4-2, the J gene TRBJ1-4; 10 bases are shared with TRBD1. V trimming: 6 bases; J trimming: 7 bases; junction bases outside the gene matches: 5. The length of the CDR3 is 14 residues. Germline V gene lookup returns CDR1 LGHNA and CDR2 YNFKEQ. The CDR3 DNA reads TGTGCCAGCAGTCAGGGACAGGGGAGTGAAAAACTGTTTTTT. This encodes CASSQGQGSEKLFF.

The chain joins TRBV10-3 to TRBJ2-1, with D uncertain. The CDR3 contains 16 residues. Trimming removed 0 bases at V and 4 bases at J, with 13 bases between. Germline CDR1 ENHRY, CDR2 SYGVKD. CDR3 sequence reads: CAISESTPGQYNEQFF. CDR3 nucleotide sequence: TGTGCCATCAGTGAGTCGACTCCAGGTCAATACAATGAGCAGTTCTTC.

Points on this clone: The same CDR3 can be traced to other DNA sequences in this sample. The rearrangement links TRBV7-2 to TRBJ2-2; TRBD1 aligns across 8 bases. The CDR3 spans 15 residues. Germline CDR1 and CDR2: SGHTA and FQGNSA. V trimming: 5 bases; J trimming: 1 base; junction bases outside the gene matches: 3. The CDR3 region has the DNA TGTGCCAGCAGCAGAGACAGGGGGAACACCGGGGAGCTGTTTTTT. This encodes CASSRDRGNTGELFF.

This sequence joins TRBV6-5 and TRBJ2-7; TRBD1 agrees at 7 bases. The CDR3 sequence is 14 residues long. Per the germline V gene, CDR1 is MNHEY and CDR2 is SVGAGI. CDR3 sequence (DNA): TGTGCCAGCAGGGGGACAGTGAGGTCCTCCGAGCAGTACGTC. It encodes CASRGTVRSSEQYV.

This clone showed up just once. The chain joins TRBV7-3 to TRBJ2-1, with 10 bases aligning to TRBD2. Germline-derived CDR1 and CDR2 are SGHTA and FQGTGA. V lost 5 bases, J lost 8 bases, and 9 bases stayed unmatched. The CDR3 sequence is 15 residues long. DNA for the CDR3: TGTGCCAGCAGCCCCGCCAGCGGGGGGGTATATGAGCAGTTCTTC. It translates to CASSPASGGVYEQFF.

V is TRBV6-5 and J is TRBJ1-1; D uncertain. The germline gives CDR1 MNHEY, CDR2 SVGAGI. Trimming shortened V by 7 bases and J by 1 base, and 10 bases separated the two germline ends. CDR3 size: 13 residues. This chain's CDR3 is CASKSQWNTEAFF. The DNA for the CDR3 is TGTGCCAGCAAGAGCCAGTGGAACACTGAAGCTTTCTTT.

This rearrangement joins TRBV19 to TRBJ2-7; D possibly uses TRBD1 or TRBD2 (5 bases each). This CDR3 has 14 residues. Deletions cut 11 bases from V and 7 bases from J, with 24 bases between. Germline lookup yields CDR1 LNHDA and CDR2 SQIVND (reference sequence). For the CDR3, the DNA is TGTGCCGGCTACTCGGGACGGCCGTTCTTAGAGCAGTACGTC. Translated: CAGYSGRPFLEQYV.

V gene TRBV6-5 combines with J gene TRBJ2-3; D is undetermined. The CDR3 has 14 residues. Trimming pared 0 bases from V and 9 bases from J, leaving 13 bases between. The V gene's germline CDR1 is MNHEY and CDR2 SVGAGI. Here the CDR3 DNA reads TGTGCCAGCAGTTACTCTGGCGGTAGCCAGACGCAGTATTTT. Translation gives CASSYSGGSQTQYF.

This clone has only a few counts. The V and J genes are TRBV4-1 and TRBJ1-4; 10 nucleotides agree with TRBD1. The CDR3 contains 14 residues. The germline V gene encodes CDR1 MGHRA and CDR2 YSYEKL. V lost 4 bases, J lost 10 bases, and 6 bases stayed unmatched. The CDR3 region is CASSRDRGLGKLFF. The CDR3 DNA is TGCGCCAGCAGCCGGGACAGGGGCCTCGGAAAACTGTTTTTT.

This clone was recorded a few times. The genes are TRBV29-1 and TRBJ1-1, with D possibly TRBD1 on 5 matching bases. Germline loops: CDR1 SQVTM, CDR2 ANQGSEA. Deletions cut 1 base from V and 3 bases from J, with 9 bases between. This CDR3 spans 13 amino acids. DNA for the CDR3: TGCAGCGTTGAAGCCCGCAGGGACACTGAAGCTTTCTTT. It specifies CSVEARRDTEAFF.

The chain couples TRBV28 to TRBJ1-1, with 9 bases matching TRBD1. Per germline, CDR1 MDHEN and CDR2 SYDVKM. The CDR3 covers 13 residues. V lost 6 bases and J lost 13; bases outside the gene matches: 12. In nucleotides, the CDR3 is TGTGCCAGCAGATTGGTGGATGACAGGGGGGATTTCTTT. Protein: CASRLVDDRGDFF.

V and J are TRBV7-2 and TRBJ2-7, with D tentatively TRBD1 (6 bases). Trimming removed 0 bases at V and 6 bases at J, with 9 bases between. This CDR3 comprises 13 residues. Germline V gene lookup returns CDR1 SGHTA and CDR2 FQGNSA. The DNA for the CDR3 is TGTGCCAGCAGCTTAGCGCAGGGGTTCGAGCAGTACGTC. Translation: CASSLAQGFEQYV.

This clone showed up just a few times. The rearrangement joins TRBV9 to TRBJ1-3; 7 nucleotides align to TRBD1. V shed 0 bases, J shed 2 bases, and the junction held 8 bases outside the gene matches. The CDR3 runs to 17 residues. The germline CDR1 and CDR2 sequences are SGDLS and YYNGEE. The CDR3 loop is CASSVGGPGGAGNTIYF. The CDR3 coding sequence is TGTGCCAGCAGCGTAGGAGGTCCAGGGGGAGCTGGAAACACCATATATTTT.

V gene TRBV18 combines with J gene TRBJ2-2, with TRBD1 as a possible D gene (5 bases). Germline assignment: CDR1 KGHSH and CDR2 LQKENI. CDR3 length: 17 residues. The V end lost 3 bases, the J end lost 2 bases, and 16 bases lay between the germline ends. The CDR3 region has the DNA TGTGCCAGCTCACCGGGGCAACGGACGCGAAACACCGGGGAGCTGTTTTTT. Translating it yields CASSPGQRTRNTGELFF.